This T cell receptor (beta chain) is from a study of CD8+CD57+ T cells in acquired aplastic anemia (dated by TCRdb to between 2017 and 2018). Regarding the study in general: DNA extracted from sorted CD4+ and CD8+ cells had a mean of roughly 3.4 ug, with a range of about 0.19 to 27.4 ug. CD8+CD57+ expansion was defined as a frequency above the mean frequency observed in healthy subjects. What the study reported, not specific to this receptor: No significant difference in CD8+ Simpson's diversity was found between patients and healthy controls (P=0.060). Around 27 CD8+ CDR3 sequences were shared between patients and controls but appeared highly expressed in patients and within their immunodominant clones.

TCR beta VDJ combination and CDR3 sequence profiling used genomic DNA as the template. An Illumina HiSeq 2000 was the platform used for TCR repertoire sequencing. The original methods were these. TRBV/TRBJ rearrangement plots, CDR3 size and DJ length profiles, and Simpson's diversity index were used to assess repertoires. The most abundant DNA sequence in the deep sequencing data was defined as the immunodominant clone. CDR3 amino acid sequences were checked for sharing between subjects and were compared against published repertoires and the VDJdb database. Using fastp trimming at Q25 and MiXCR clonotype assembly, TCRdb reanalyzed the public sequencing data and kept in-frame beta chains. Duplicate CDR3 protein sequences are folded into a single record with the most common DNA and genes. None of the V and J calls come from the authors' own analysis; TCRdb made them. The sample table contains a few hundred thousand distinct CDR3 sequences; only one count was recorded for 40% to 60% of them. The ten largest clones capture 15% to 20% of the sample.

The CDR3 starts with the cysteine, ends with the phenylalanine, and has 14 residues. The entry retains the CDR3 DNA only, 42 bases that are in frame from base 1. The V end loses 4 bases and the J end loses 1 base, and a stretch of 13 bases separates them. The germline V gene (reference sequence) sets CDR1 to DFQATT and CDR2 to SNEGSKA. Flow cytometry had shown CD8+CD57+ cell expansion in the patients selected for sequencing. All patients had severe acquired aplastic anemia diagnosed by International Study of Aplastic Anemia and Agranulocytosis and Camitta criteria. At the time blood was sampled, none of the patients had received any therapy. In the study, sorted CD4+ and CD8+ blood T cells from patients with severe aplastic anemia and from healthy subjects underwent deep sequencing of TCR repertoires. Patients were enrolled in the USA under clinicaltrials.gov protocols 00001620, 01623167, 00001397, 00071045, 00081523 and 00961064. Ficoll-Paque density gradient centrifugation was used to isolate peripheral blood mononuclear cells. Before DNA extraction, CD4+ and CD8+ T cells were sorted with FACS or magnetic beads.

Comment on this clonotype: Which antigen it targets is not known. This could be a read error, since a much larger clone is one nucleotide away.

Recombination linked TRBV20-1 to TRBJ1-1; the best D guess is TRBD1, with 5 bases matching. Sequencing was done on a sample of sorted CD4+, CD8+, or CD8+CD57+ T cells (not recorded which) from PBMCs. The source of this sequence is a human donor with aplastic anemia. The CDR3 amino acid sequence is: CSAKKQATNTEAFF. DNA sequence: TGCAGTGCTAAAAAACAGGCTACGAACACTGAAGCTTTCTTT.